This T cell receptor beta chain is drawn from a study of shared clonotypes between healthy human individuals. Across the whole study: Each donor contributed plates that comprised three CD4 naive, three CD4 memory, two CD8 naive and one CD8 memory. Study-wide results and limits: Non-shared clonotypes showed lower generation probabilities than clonotypes common to all four donors.

Trimming took 5 bases from V and 1 from J, leaving 9 bases between them. From germline, CDR1 is SGHRS and CDR2 YFSETQ. This CDR3 is built from 13 residues. Sequencing was performed with immunoSEQ multiplex PCR; in TCRdb, only in-frame clones are kept and a portion is missing. In the table there are roughly 2.5 million clones, 85% to 95% of which are singletons. A note on this clone: Its cognate antigen is unknown. The sample carries other DNA sequences with the same CDR3.

The genes are TRBV5-1 and TRBJ2-5; D gene unclear. Input material: naive CD4+ T cells sorted from blood. Subset noted: CD45RA+ positively selected. The TCR originated in a man between 18 and 35 years old in good health. CDR3 sequence: CASRWGSQETQYF. CDR3 DNA: TGCGCCAGCAGGTGGGGTAGCCAAGAGACCCAGTACTTC.